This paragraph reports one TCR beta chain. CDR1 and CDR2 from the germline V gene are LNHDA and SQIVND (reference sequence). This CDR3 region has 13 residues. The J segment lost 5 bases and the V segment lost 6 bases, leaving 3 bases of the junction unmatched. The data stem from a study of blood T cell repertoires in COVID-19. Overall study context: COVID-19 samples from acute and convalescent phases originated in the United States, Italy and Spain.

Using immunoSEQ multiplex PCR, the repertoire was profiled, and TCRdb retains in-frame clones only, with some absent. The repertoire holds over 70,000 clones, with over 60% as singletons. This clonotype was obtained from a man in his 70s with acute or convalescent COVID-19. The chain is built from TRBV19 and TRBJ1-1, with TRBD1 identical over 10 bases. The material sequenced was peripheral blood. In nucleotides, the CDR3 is TGTGCCAGTAGGAGGACAGGGGGGACTGAAGCTTTCTTT. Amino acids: CASRRTGGTEAFF.